This T cell receptor beta chain was sequenced in a study of blood T cell repertoires in COVID-19 (dated by TCRdb to 2018 to 2021). At the level of the whole study: Samples covering the acute and convalescent phases of COVID-19 were provided by collaborators in the United States, Italy and Spain. Subjects who had been exposed to COVID-19, were actively infected with it, or had recovered from it provided the deeply sampled blood TCRbeta repertoires that made up the dataset. The repertoires were released in a freely available public database intended as a resource for research on the immune response to SARS-CoV-2. A de-identified subject ID, COVID-19 status, age in years and sex were almost always included in the sample metadata. Where HLA class I and class II types were available, the types were taken from metadata supplied by the sample provider, not from assay-based typing. The material from the prospective study consisted of cDNA or gDNA derived from T cells, B-cell-depleted T cells, or PBMCs. The samples were drawn from the first 160 participants of the ongoing ImmuneRACE study and from 1,254 subjects provided by 6 global collaborators. Findings and caveats that apply to the study as a whole: How much clinical and demographic metadata was included differed by source and by participant, and the metadata was provided uncurated.

The collaborating institutions used their own protocols to collect whole blood in K2EDTA tubes. Collaborator samples were shipped for TCRbeta analysis as frozen whole blood, isolated PBMCs, or DNA extracted from either sample type. Of note for this clone: Its antigen is unknown. There are no base qualities to consult, and no much larger clone falls within one base.

Its CDR3 holds 15 amino acids, cysteine through phenylalanine. Only CDR3 DNA is held: 45 bases, read in frame from base 1. The germline V end is reduced by 5 bases and the J end by 3 bases; junction bases left unmatched: 9. Looking up the germline V gene (reference sequence) yields CDR1 MNHEY and CDR2 SMNVEV. TCRbeta CDR3 regions were amplified from genomic DNA by means of the immunoSEQ Assay, a bias-controlled multiplex PCR. As for how the authors treated the data: Nucleated cell counts per sample were estimated from amplification of reference gene primers within the assay. To quantify the absolute abundance of each unique TCRbeta CDR3 rearrangement, sequence reads were collapsed and filtered. For each sample, productive Simpson clonality was calculated by taking the square root of Simpson's diversity index across productive rearrangements. The source is immuneACCESS, and TCRdb retained only in-frame sequences with V and J called. Part of the clones is not carried over; for the studies checked, unresolved V genes explain less than half of this, and the remainder is unexplained. V and J calls plus clone size are reproduced from that table; the DNA served to infer D and trimming. The sample data list 150,000 to 250,000 clones, and almost 85% of these were observed just once. Jointly, the top ten make up about 6.9% of the sample.

Sequencing input: peripheral blood. The chain links TRBV27 with TRBJ2-7; 8 bases in the middle match TRBD1. This TCR derives from a human donor with acute or convalescent COVID-19. The donor label of this sample is uncertain. The sequenced DNA: TGTGCCAGCAGTGGGCGGACAGGGTCACTCTACGAGCAGTACTTC. This yields the protein CASSGRTGSLYEQYF.